Listed here are 10 T cell receptor beta chains from one sample, sequenced in a study of shared clonotypes between healthy human individuals. Here immunoSEQ multiplex PCR was the method, and the copy in TCRdb shows in-frame clones only, minus some. The repertoire includes 400,000 to 600,000 clones, around 79% of them detected once, and under 15% sits in the top ten. Sequencing was done on a sample of PBMCs. These TCRs come from a middle-aged woman in good health. Some clones in this sample may be carry-over from other donors' samples.

The rearrangement uses TRBV29-1 and TRBJ1-2; possible D gene TRBD1, 5 bases. Germline V lookup: CDR1 SQVTM, CDR2 ANQGSEA. V was shortened by 3 bases and J by 2 bases, with 10 bases between the two germline ends. The CDR3 is 13 amino acids. CDR3 in amino acids: CSVDAGTNYGYTF. In nucleotides, the CDR3 is TGCAGCGTTGACGCCGGGACCAACTATGGCTACACCTTC.

The chain links TRBV7-9 to TRBJ2-5, with 7 bases lining up with TRBD2. Germline V gene data show CDR1 as SEHNR and CDR2 as FQNEAQ (reference sequence). V gave up 2 bases and J gave up 2 bases; unmatched junction bases: 5. The CDR3 is 15 residues long. CDR3 amino acids: CASSLSLAAQETQYF. In DNA form, the CDR3 reads TGTGCCAGCAGCTTATCCCTAGCGGCACAAGAGACCCAGTACTTC.

The V and J genes are TRBV7-3 and TRBJ2-2, with 9 bases identical to TRBD2. The trim removed 3 bases at V and 2 bases at J, leaving 4 bases unmatched. Per germline, CDR1 SGHTA and CDR2 FQGTGA. CDR3 length equals 16 residues. CDR3 residues: CASSLTSGANTGELFF. The CDR3 DNA is TGTGCCAGCAGCTTGACTAGCGGAGCTAACACCGGGGAGCTGTTTTTT. The full variable domain, completed using reference TRBV7-3 and TRBJ2-2, is GAGVSQTPSNKVTEKGKYVELRCDPISGHTALYWYRQSLGQGPEFLIYFQGTGAADDSGLPNDRFFAVRPEGSVSTLKIQRTERGDSAVYLCASSLTSGANTGELFFGEGSRLTVL.

The rearrangement links TRBV7-9 to TRBJ1-2; D is undetermined. The V gene lost 1 base and the J gene lost 5 bases, with 17 bases spanning the gap. Looked up from germline, CDR1 is SEHNR and CDR2 is FQNEAQ (reference sequence). The CDR3 runs 16 residues. Here the CDR3 reads CASSLVLPAPGYGYTF. The DNA of the CDR3 is TGTGCCAGCAGCTTAGTCCTGCCGGCGCCCGGATATGGCTACACCTTC.

The CDR3 loop reads CASSPLPGVSNQPQHF. The CDR3, as DNA: TGTGCCAGCTCACCGTTACCAGGGGTGAGCAATCAGCCCCAGCATTTT. The chain couples TRBV18 to TRBJ1-5, with D tentatively TRBD1 (6 bases). This CDR3 comprises 16 residues. Germline V gene data show CDR1 as KGHSH and CDR2 as LQKENI. Trimming took off 3 bases at V and 1 base at J, with 13 bases between the two ends.

This sequence joins TRBV28 and TRBJ2-7; TRBD1 matches at 7 bases. Looked up from germline, CDR1 is MDHEN and CDR2 is SYDVKM. This CDR3 region has 13 residues. Unmatched junction bases numbered 8, after V lost 6 bases and J lost 6 bases. CDR3 loop: CASRNRGRFEQYF. In DNA form, the CDR3 reads TGTGCCAGCAGAAACAGGGGTCGATTCGAGCAGTACTTC.

V usage is TRBV9 and J usage is TRBJ2-3; the match to TRBD2 covers 11 bases. This CDR3 spans 15 amino acids. In germline, CDR1 is SGDLS, CDR2 YYNGEE. J gave up 6 bases and V 0 bases, and 3 bases lay outside the gene matches. CDR3 amino acids: CASSVVGLAGDTQYF. The CDR3 coding sequence is TGTGCCAGCAGCGTAGTCGGACTAGCGGGCGATACGCAGTATTTT.

V and J are TRBV5-4 and TRBJ2-3; 13 bases agree with TRBD2. The CDR3 sequence is 16 residues long. V lost 4 bases and J lost 2; bases outside the gene matches: 4. CDR1 is SGHNT, CDR2 YYREEE, per germline (reference sequence). The CDR3 loop reads CASSLGLAGFTDTQYF. The CDR3, as DNA: TGTGCCAGCAGCCTGGGACTAGCGGGATTCACAGATACGCAGTATTTT.

The chain has TRBV19 and TRBJ2-2, with D possibly matching TRBD2 (7 bases). Germline V gene data show CDR1 as LNHDA and CDR2 as SQIVND (reference sequence). Deletions cut 5 bases from V and 0 bases from J, with 10 bases between. This CDR3 comprises 15 residues. CDR3 sequence reads: CASSWGGANTGELFF. CDR3 DNA sequence: TGTGCCAGTAGTTGGGGGGGCGCGAACACCGGGGAGCTGTTTTTT.

This chain links TRBV10-2 with TRBJ2-3; 16 bases align to TRBD2. The CDR3 totals 15 residues. The trim removed 8 bases at V and 10 bases at J, leaving 9 bases unmatched. Germline V CDR1 and CDR2: WSHSY, SAAADI. CDR3 coding DNA: TGCGCCAGCCGAGGGACTAGCGGGAGGGGAACGGCGCAGTATTTT. It specifies CASRGTSGRGTAQYF.